These T cell receptor beta chains were read from a single sample in a study of blood T cells in healthy people across ages. One entry per CDR3 protein, called by TCRdb with MiXCR from the 5' RACE reads. The table shows roughly 1,800,000 distinct CDR3 sequences, with 49% occurring only once. Sequenced: blood. The receptors stem from a woman in her 40s in good health. The CDR3 runs from the conserved cysteine through the conserved F or W. A D gene is named only where the DNA matches it firmly.

v_call d_call cdr3_aa
TRBV4-1 NA CASESLGGMGYQPQHF
TRBV2 NA CASNPSGITDTQYF
TRBV20-1 TRBD2 CSARDEAGGLFEQFF
TRBV20-1 TRBD2 CSATVMGGGASYEQYF
TRBV20-1 NA CSAHRQLNSFSNQPQHF
TRBV12-3/TRBV12-4 NA CAIHTVYNEQFF
TRBV7-2 NA CASSADTASPLHF
TRBV29-1 NA CSVEFGDGYSYEQYF
TRBV11-2 TRBD1 CASSPRTGDGNQPQHF
TRBV12-3/TRBV12-4 NA CASSPDRPYSYTF
TRBV18 TRBD1 CASSPNTGGEQYF
TRBV11-2 TRBD2 CASSLGAGGTEQFF
TRBV9 NA CASSVEVSGSPLHF